What follows are 32 T cell receptor beta chains derived from one specimen sequenced in a study of blood T cell repertoires in COVID-19. TCRdb's copy holds only in-frame clones and misses some; the assay was immunoSEQ multiplex PCR. The sample has about 200,000 clones; roughly 80% are singletons. The sample comprised peripheral blood. The receptors derive from a woman in her thirties or forties with COVID-19, enrolled during active disease.

The genes are TRBV30 and TRBJ1-3; 10 nucleotides match TRBD1. Germline-derived CDR1 and CDR2 are GTSNPN and SVGIG (reference sequence). The CDR3 spans 16 residues. The J segment lost 0 bases and the V segment lost 5 bases, leaving 7 bases of the junction unmatched. The CDR3, as DNA: TGTGCCTGGGGCCGGGGACAGGGGAACTCTGGAAACACCATATATTTT. Its protein is CAWGRGQGNSGNTIYF.

CDR3 nucleotides: TGCGCCAGCAGCTTGGGCGACAGGGTGCAAAATGAAAAACTGTTTTTT. This codes for CASSLGDRVQNEKLFF. The chain carries TRBV5-1 and TRBJ1-4; 7 positions match TRBD1. The ends lost 0 bases at V and 5 bases at J; junction bases unmatched: 7. The germline V gene encodes CDR1 SGHRS and CDR2 YFSETQ. The CDR3 loop spans 16 amino acids.

V gene TRBV6-5 combines with J gene TRBJ1-2; TRBD1 is a possible D gene (5 bases). Between the trimmed V and J ends, which lost 0 bases and 2 bases, there was a span of 7 bases. This CDR3 has 14 amino acids. Germline loops: CDR1 MNHEY, CDR2 SVGAGI. This CDR3 reads CASSYSTANYGYTF. CDR3 DNA: TGTGCCAGCAGTTACTCGACAGCAAACTATGGCTACACCTTC.

V gene TRBV7-8 combines with J gene TRBJ1-1; TRBD1 is a possible D gene (5 bases). The V end lost 9 bases, the J end lost 4 bases, and 21 bases lay between the germline ends. CDR1 is SGHVS, CDR2 FQNEAQ, per germline. The CDR3 is 15 amino acids. Written as DNA, the CDR3 is TGTGCCAGTCGCAGTCGGTTACAGGCGGCCACTGAAGCTTTCTTT. It specifies CASRSRLQAATEAFF.

The V gene is TRBV6-5, the J gene TRBJ1-1; perhaps TRBD1 as D (5 bases). The V end lost 7 bases, the J end lost 4 bases, and 16 bases lay between the germline ends. The CDR3 extends over 14 amino acids. The germline V gene has CDR1 MNHEY and CDR2 SVGAGI. The CDR3 region has the DNA TGTGCCAGCATGTTATTCGGGGGAGGCACTGAAGCTTTCTTT. Translation: CASMLFGGGTEAFF.

This chain links TRBV29-1 with TRBJ1-1, with TRBD1 as a possible D gene (6 bases). The germline CDR1 and CDR2 sequences are SQVTM and ANQGSEA. V was cut by 7 bases and J by 2 bases, with 14 bases left in between. The CDR3 runs 13 residues. This CDR3 is CSGYRETNTEAFF. The CDR3 region has the DNA TGCAGCGGTTACAGGGAAACAAACACTGAAGCTTTCTTT.

This clone appeared many times. The genes are TRBV11-2 and TRBJ1-1; D is possibly TRBD1 (5 bases). The CDR3 has 14 amino acids. Germline CDR1 is SGHAT and CDR2 is FQNNGV. The ends were cut back, 5 bases at V and 3 bases at J, with 13 bases in the middle. The CDR3 DNA reads as TGTGCCAGCAGCGCTGTTCAGGGTTACACTGAAGCTTTCTTT. Its translation: CASSAVQGYTEAFF. Complete variable domain (other parts from reference TRBV11-2 and TRBJ1-1): EAGVAQSPRYKIIEKRQSVAFWCNPISGHATLYWYQQILGQGPKLLIQFQNNGVVDDSQLPKDRFSAERLKGVDSTLKIQPAKLEDSAVYLCASSAVQGYTEAFFGQGTRLTVV.

This chain links TRBV7-9 with TRBJ2-7, with 8 bases identical to TRBD1. Per the germline V gene, CDR1 is SEHNR and CDR2 is FQNEAQ (reference sequence). V lost 5 bases and J lost 5; bases outside the gene matches: 8. The length of the CDR3 is 14 residues. The DNA of the CDR3 is TGTGCCAGCAGCGCCCCCCGGGACAGGCACGAGCAGTACTTC. It translates to CASSAPRDRHEQYF.

This chain joins TRBV11-2 and TRBJ1-1; 9 positions match TRBD1. This CDR3 is 13 amino acids long. V shed 8 bases and J 5 bases; nucleotides not matched to a gene: 6. The V gene's germline CDR1 is SGHAT and CDR2 FQNNGV. CDR3 loop: CASRGQGTTEAFF. CDR3 bases: TGTGCCAGCCGGGGACAGGGAACTACTGAAGCTTTCTTT.

Written as DNA, the CDR3 is TGTGCCAGCAGCTTCTGGCTGGAGCACACAGATACGCAGTATTTT. This codes for CASSFWLEHTDTQYF. V usage is TRBV7-2 and J usage is TRBJ2-3; D gene unclear. The germline CDR1 and CDR2 sequences are SGHTA and FQGNSA. The V and J ends lost 3 bases and 2 bases respectively, with 12 bases between them. This CDR3 is built from 15 residues.

This clone was detected ten times or more. V is TRBV9 and J is TRBJ1-2; tentatively, D is TRBD1 (5 bases). This CDR3 is 15 amino acids long. Trimming took off 4 bases at V and 4 bases at J, with 17 bases between the two ends. Germline loops: CDR1 SGDLS, CDR2 YYNGEE. CDR3: CASSKGLSILYGYTF. In nucleotides, the CDR3 is TGTGCCAGCAGCAAGGGACTCTCGATCCTCTATGGCTACACCTTC.

The genes are TRBV2 and TRBJ2-6; possible D gene TRBD2, 7 bases. The CDR3 totals 17 residues. Between the trimmed V and J ends, which lost 2 bases and 2 bases, there was a span of 13 bases. Germline V gene data show CDR1 as SNHLY and CDR2 as FYNNEI. CDR3 nucleotide sequence: TGTGCCAGCAGTGAATTCGGAGGGGGGGCTGGGGCCAACGTCCTGACTTTC. Amino acid sequence: CASSEFGGGAGANVLTF.

The chain has TRBV5-1 and TRBJ1-4, with 8 bases identical to TRBD1. The CDR3 contains 17 residues. CDR1 and CDR2 (germline): SGHRS, YFSETQ. With 1 base clipped from V and 13 bases from J, the junction kept 18 bases outside the gene matches. The CDR3 coding sequence is TGCGCCAGCAGCTTGTCGCCGGGACAGGAGGCCCACCCAGGACTGTTTTTT. Translating it yields CASSLSPGQEAHPGLFF.

The V gene is TRBV7-9, the J gene TRBJ2-3, with a weak D call TRBD2 (6 bases). Germline V lookup: CDR1 SEHNR, CDR2 FQNEAQ (reference sequence). This CDR3 comprises 16 residues. Trimming stripped 2 bases from V and 0 bases from J, with 12 bases between. In DNA form, the CDR3 reads TGTGCCAGCAGCTTACGCACTAGCAGAAGCACAGATACGCAGTATTTT. It codes for CASSLRTSRSTDTQYF.

The rearrangement links TRBV7-2 to TRBJ2-3; 11 bases agree with TRBD2. The CDR3 length is 15 residues. The ends lost 3 bases at V and 3 bases at J; junction bases unmatched: 2. CDR1 is SGHTA, CDR2 FQGNSA, per germline. Written as DNA, the CDR3 is TGTGCCAGCAGCTTTAGCGGGGGGGTAACAGATACGCAGTATTTT. Translated: CASSFSGGVTDTQYF.

CDR3 bases: TGCGCCAGCAGCTTGGTTCCGACAGGAAGGGGCCCAGATACGCAGTATTTT. It encodes CASSLVPTGRGPDTQYF. V gene TRBV5-1 combines with J gene TRBJ2-3; D may be TRBD1 (6 bases). The CDR3 loop spans 17 amino acids. In germline, CDR1 is SGHRS, CDR2 YFSETQ. V was shortened by 0 bases and J by 4 bases, with 18 bases between the two germline ends.

In DNA form, the CDR3 reads TGTGCCCTGGGGGGGCCAACTAATGAAAAACTGTTTTTT. This codes for CALGGPTNEKLFF. V and J are TRBV2 and TRBJ1-4, with D perhaps TRBD1 (6 bases). CDR3 length: 13 residues. The V gene's germline CDR1 is SNHLY and CDR2 FYNNEI. Trimming shortened V by 11 bases and J by 0 bases, and 10 bases separated the two germline ends.

This clone occurred once. The chain employs TRBV5-1 and TRBJ2-2, with a possible D match to TRBD1 (5 bases). V gave up 1 base and J gave up 10 bases, with 14 bases separating them. The V gene's germline CDR1 is SGHRS and CDR2 YFSETQ. This CDR3 region has 14 residues. CDR3 coding DNA: TGCGCCAGCAGCTTGCAGGGCTCGGCGGTGGAGCTGTTTTTT. This translates into CASSLQGSAVELFF.

This clone was picked up a small number of times. J is TRBJ1-5 and V is TRBV19; 7 nucleotides agree with TRBD1. The CDR3 sequence is 15 residues long. Per germline, CDR1 LNHDA and CDR2 SQIVND (reference sequence). After removal of 5 bases from V and 3 bases from J, the junction contained 7 bases not matched to a gene. The DNA of the CDR3 is TGTGCCAGTAGTCAGGGGACAGCTCTCAATCAGCCCCAGCATTTT. It codes for CASSQGTALNQPQHF.

There are a few counts of this clone. The V gene is TRBV12-3 or TRBV12-4, the J gene TRBJ1-2; unclear D gene. The CDR3 covers 11 residues. V lost 0 bases and J lost 12, with 8 bases in between. For the CDR3, the DNA is TGTGCCAGCAGTTTAGCGGAGGGAAACACCTTC. It yields the protein CASSLAEGNTF.

The sample holds many counts of this clone. The V and J genes are TRBV6-4 and TRBJ2-5; TRBD2 is a possible D gene (6 bases). The CDR3 is 14 residues long. Trimming removed 7 bases at V and 2 bases at J, with 14 bases between. The germline V gene has CDR1 MRHNA and CDR2 SNTAGT. CDR3 loop: CASISEGTQETQYF. The DNA for the CDR3 is TGTGCCAGCATCTCGGAGGGAACACAAGAGACCCAGTACTTC.

The chain joins TRBV5-1 to TRBJ2-5; 8 nucleotides match TRBD2. Germline V gene sequence: CDR1 SGHRS, CDR2 YFSETQ. This CDR3 region has 15 residues. The junction had 8 bases not matched to a gene; V was cut back by 2 bases and J by 5 bases. CDR3 amino acids: CASSFNGGGLETQYF. The CDR3 DNA reads as TGCGCCAGCAGCTTCAACGGCGGGGGGCTGGAGACCCAGTACTTC.

The chain carries TRBV5-1 and TRBJ1-1; TRBD1 aligns across 7 bases. V dropped 0 bases and J dropped 3; count of bases not matched to a gene: 8. Germline V gives CDR1 SGHRS, CDR2 YFSETQ. The CDR3 totals 16 residues. The CDR3 loop is CASSLGVYRGHTEAFF. The CDR3 region has the DNA TGCGCCAGCAGCTTGGGAGTCTACAGGGGCCACACTGAAGCTTTCTTT.

The V gene is TRBV27, the J gene TRBJ1-5; 8 nucleotides align to TRBD1. CDR1 MNHEY and CDR2 SMNVEV come from the germline V gene (reference sequence). V shed 3 bases, J shed 6 bases, and the junction held 4 bases outside the gene matches. The CDR3 runs to 14 residues. The CDR3 coding sequence is TGTGCCAGCAGTTTGTCGACAGGGGCTCAGCCCCAGCATTTT. Protein product: CASSLSTGAQPQHF.

The CDR3 here is CAWQGEGGQPQHF. The CDR3 DNA is TGTGCCTGGCAGGGAGAGGGAGGTCAGCCCCAGCATTTT. The chain employs TRBV30 and TRBJ1-5; D is perhaps TRBD1 (5 bases). This CDR3 comprises 13 residues. The V and J ends lost 5 bases and 6 bases respectively, with 14 bases between them. CDR1 and CDR2 from the germline V gene are GTSNPN and SVGIG (reference sequence).

V usage is TRBV19 and J usage is TRBJ1-6, with D maybe TRBD1 (5 bases). The germline V and J ends were trimmed by 7 bases and 7 bases, with 14 bases remaining between them. Germline assignment: CDR1 LNHDA and CDR2 SQIVND (reference sequence). The CDR3 runs 14 residues. Written as DNA, the CDR3 is TGTGCCAGTATCGACAGAGGTTGGAATTCACCCCTCCACTTT. It codes for CASIDRGWNSPLHF.

The chain couples TRBV3-1 (or the pseudogene TRBV3-2) to TRBJ2-1; a possible D gene is TRBD2 (7 bases). In germline, CDR1 is LGHDT, CDR2 YNNKEL (reference sequence). There are 14 residues in the CDR3. The V and J ends lost 1 base and 8 bases respectively, with 12 bases between them. The CDR3 reads CASSQGGGWDEQFF. CDR3 nucleotide sequence: TGTGCCAGCAGCCAAGGGGGGGGCTGGGATGAGCAGTTCTTC.

Comment on this clone: The same CDR3 also results from other DNA sequences found in this sample. The chain joins TRBV3-1 (or the pseudogene TRBV3-2) to TRBJ1-5; 8 nucleotides line up with TRBD1. The CDR3 has 15 residues. CDR1 is LGHDT and CDR2 is YNNKEL in the germline V gene (reference sequence). V dropped 4 bases and J dropped 0; count of bases not matched to a gene: 2. The CDR3: CASSRGQGSNQPQHF. CDR3 sequence (DNA): TGTGCCAGCAGCCGAGGACAGGGTAGCAATCAGCCCCAGCATTTT.

In this sample, this clone turned up a few times. This sequence joins TRBV5-1 and TRBJ1-1; perhaps TRBD1 as D (6 bases). The germline CDR1 and CDR2 sequences are SGHRS and YFSETQ. The length of the CDR3 is 16 residues. V gave up 4 bases and J gave up 1 base, with 17 bases separating them. In DNA, the CDR3 is TGCGCCAGCAGCCCGGGGACCCTACAGGGGAACACTGAAGCTTTCTTT. Translation: CASSPGTLQGNTEAFF.

The chain links TRBV15 to TRBJ1-1; TRBD1 is a possible D gene (5 bases). With 4 bases removed from V and 4 bases from J, the gap between germline ends came to 10 bases. The germline CDR1 and CDR2 sequences are LNHNV and YYDKDF (reference sequence). The CDR3 totals 13 residues. The CDR3 DNA reads TGTGCCACCAGCATCAGGGTCGCCACTGAAGCTTTCTTT. Protein product: CATSIRVATEAFF. Complete variable domain (other parts from reference TRBV15 and TRBJ1-1): DAMVIQNPRYQVTQFGKPVTLSCSQTLNHNVMYWYQQKSSQAPKLLFHYYDKDFNNEADTPDNFQSRRPNTSFCFLDIRSPGLGDTAMYLCATSIRVATEAFFGQGTRLTVV.

The chain has TRBV7-9 and TRBJ1-4; a weak D match, TRBD1 (6 bases). The germline gives CDR1 SEHNR, CDR2 FQNEAQ (reference sequence). This CDR3 is built from 16 residues. V shed 3 bases and J shed 8 bases, with 19 bases lying between them. CDR3 residues: CASSFSIRGRWEKLFF. The CDR3 nucleotides are TGTGCCAGCAGCTTTTCGATCAGGGGAAGGTGGGAAAAACTGTTTTTT.

The V and J genes are TRBV13 and TRBJ2-3, with 7 positions matching TRBD2. Trimming removed 8 bases from V and 3 bases from J; junction bases left unmatched: 8. Germline assignment: CDR1 PRHDT and CDR2 FYEKMQ (reference sequence). The CDR3 is 14 residues long. The CDR3 here is CASGEAGVTDTQYF. The CDR3 nucleotides are TGTGCCAGCGGGGAGGCGGGAGTAACAGATACGCAGTATTTT.